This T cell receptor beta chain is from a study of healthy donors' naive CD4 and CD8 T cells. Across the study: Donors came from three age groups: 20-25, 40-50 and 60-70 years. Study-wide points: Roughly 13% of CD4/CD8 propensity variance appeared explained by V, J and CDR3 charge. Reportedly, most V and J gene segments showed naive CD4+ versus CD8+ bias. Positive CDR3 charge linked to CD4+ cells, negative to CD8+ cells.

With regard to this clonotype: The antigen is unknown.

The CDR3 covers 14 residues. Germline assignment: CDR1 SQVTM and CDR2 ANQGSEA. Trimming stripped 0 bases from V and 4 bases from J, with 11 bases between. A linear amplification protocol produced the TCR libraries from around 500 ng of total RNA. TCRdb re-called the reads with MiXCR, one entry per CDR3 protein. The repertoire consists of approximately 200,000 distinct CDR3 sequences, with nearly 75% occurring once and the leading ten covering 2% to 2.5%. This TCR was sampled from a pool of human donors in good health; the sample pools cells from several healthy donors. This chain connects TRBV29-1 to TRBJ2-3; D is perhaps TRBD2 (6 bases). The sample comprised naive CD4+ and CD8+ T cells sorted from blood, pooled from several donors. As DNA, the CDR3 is TGCAGCGTTGAAGATCCGTCGGGAGCAGATACGCAGTATTTT. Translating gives CSVEDPSGADTQYF.